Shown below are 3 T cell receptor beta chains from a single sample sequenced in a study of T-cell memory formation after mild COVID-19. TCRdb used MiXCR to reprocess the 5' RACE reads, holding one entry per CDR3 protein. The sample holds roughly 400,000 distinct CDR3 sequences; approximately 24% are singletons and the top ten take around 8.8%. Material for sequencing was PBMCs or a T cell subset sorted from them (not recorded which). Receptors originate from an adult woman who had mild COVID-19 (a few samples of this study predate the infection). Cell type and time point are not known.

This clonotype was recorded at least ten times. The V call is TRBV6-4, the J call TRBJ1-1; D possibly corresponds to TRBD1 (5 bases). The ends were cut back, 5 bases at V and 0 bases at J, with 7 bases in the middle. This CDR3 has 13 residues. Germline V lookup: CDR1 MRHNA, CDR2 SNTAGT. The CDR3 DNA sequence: TGTGCCAGCAGTTCCAGGGTGAACACTGAAGCTTTCTTT. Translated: CASSSRVNTEAFF.

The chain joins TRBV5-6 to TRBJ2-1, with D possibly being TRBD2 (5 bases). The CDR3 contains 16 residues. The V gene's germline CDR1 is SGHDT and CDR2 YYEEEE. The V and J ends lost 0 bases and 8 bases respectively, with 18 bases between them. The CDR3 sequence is CASSLARAGMGDEQFF. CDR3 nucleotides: TGTGCCAGCAGCTTGGCGCGGGCAGGTATGGGTGATGAGCAGTTCTTC.

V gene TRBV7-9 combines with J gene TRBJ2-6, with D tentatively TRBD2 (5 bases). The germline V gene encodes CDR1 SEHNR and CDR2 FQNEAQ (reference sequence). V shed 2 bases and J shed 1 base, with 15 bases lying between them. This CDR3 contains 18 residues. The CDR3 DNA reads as TGTGCCAGCAGCTTAATCAGTTCTACGGGGTCTGGGGCCAACGTCCTGACTTTC. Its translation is CASSLISSTGSGANVLTF.